The text below deals with one TCR beta chain. The V gene lost 0 bases and the J gene lost 2 bases, with 16 bases spanning the gap. The germline gives CDR1 MNHNS, CDR2 SASEGT. The CDR3 is 17 residues long. The sample belongs to a study of Ad26.COV2.S vaccination and SARS-CoV-2 variants. Clones were read by immunoSEQ multiplex PCR, and TCRdb kept only the in-frame ones, dropping some. In the table there are about 350,000 clones, about 92% of which are singletons. Sequences were derived from peripheral blood, sampled after recovery from COVID-19. The receptor comes from a human donor who had recovered from COVID-19. The chain recombines TRBV6-1 with TRBJ1-1; the D is unclear. Here the CDR3 reads CASSEARRRSKNTEAFF. The CDR3 DNA reads as TGTGCCAGCAGTGAAGCGCGTAGACGGTCCAAAAACACTGAAGCTTTCTTT.